This T cell receptor beta chain was observed in a study of blood T cell repertoires in COVID-19 (dated by TCRdb to the early 2020s). A note on the overall study: Samples covering the acute and convalescent phases of COVID-19 were provided by collaborators in the United States, Italy and Spain. The material from the prospective study consisted of cDNA or gDNA derived from T cells, B-cell-depleted T cells, or PBMCs. Where available, HLA class I and class II types were taken from metadata supplied by the sample provider and were not determined by assay-based typing. Samples were obtained from the ongoing ImmuneRACE study (first 160 participants) and from approximately 1,200 subjects provided by 6 global collaborators. The repertoires were made available in a free public database intended to serve as a resource for research on the immune response to SARS-CoV-2. Sample metadata almost always included a de-identified subject ID, COVID-19 status, age in years and sex. The dataset comprised deeply sampled blood TCRbeta repertoires from subjects exposed to, actively infected with, or recovered from COVID-19.

Trimmed from V: 6 bases; trimmed from J: 6 bases; junction bases lacking a gene match: 10. The germline V gene supplies CDR1 MDHEN and CDR2 SYDVKM. The CDR3 contains 14 residues, cysteine and phenylalanine counted. CDR3 DNA only is kept here, 42 bases in frame from base 1. Study-wide findings and limitations: Clinical and demographic metadata were provided uncurated, with the amount varying by source and participant.

Comment on this clone: Its antigen specificity is not known. Base-call qualities are not available, and no considerably larger clone is one nucleotide away.

TCRbeta CDR3 regions were amplified from genomic DNA using the immunoSEQ Assay, a bias-controlled multiplex PCR. As for how the authors treated the data: Within the assay, amplification of reference gene primers was used to estimate how many nucleated cells each sample contained. Sequence reads were collapsed and filtered to measure the absolute abundance of every unique TCRbeta CDR3 rearrangement. For each sample, productive Simpson clonality was calculated as the square root of Simpson's diversity index across productive rearrangements. The clones in this table, taken by TCRdb from immuneACCESS, are in-frame only. Not every clone is retained; where verified, under half of the shortfall comes from an unresolved V gene, and the cause of the rest is unknown. Clonal size and the V and J genes are those of that table, whereas D and trimming came from the DNA. Here the sample has around 94,000 clones; roughly 89% occur a single time. Jointly, the top ten make up roughly 1.9% of the sample.

One collaborating source in Seattle enrolled patients while the patients were actively infected and followed the patients over time throughout the course of disease. The collaborating institutions used their own protocols to collect whole blood in K2EDTA tubes. For TCRbeta analysis, collaborators shipped samples as frozen whole blood, isolated PBMCs, or DNA extracted from either of those sample types. The sequence derives from a woman aged 50 to 60 with COVID-19, enrolled during active disease. The receptor chain draws on TRBV28 and TRBJ2-7; 8 central bases correspond to TRBD1. Input material: peripheral blood. The bases are TGTGCCAGCAGCCAGGACAGGGTATCGTCCGAGCAGTACTTC. It translates to CASSQDRVSSEQYF.